This TCR beta chain was observed in a study of blood T cells in healthy people across ages. The use of a sample-barcoded 5' primer and a J-beta primer mix characterized a second PCR of 7 to 11 cycles. The authors tagged each cDNA molecule using a template-switch adaptor with 12 random nucleotides. There were at least 3 million CDR3-containing paired-end reads obtained from each sample. TCRdb fed the 5' RACE reads into MiXCR, producing one record per CDR3 protein. The repertoire holds fewer than 1 million distinct CDR3 sequences, with 40% to 50% as singletons. This clonotype was seen once. The antigen is undetermined. The study, taken as a whole, reports: TCR beta diversity tracked closely with naive T cell percentage. Diversity estimated from one million T cells was considered an underestimate.

Material for sequencing was blood. The sequence came from a man in his sixties in good health.

The CDR3 bases are TGCAGTGCTAGGAAGGGCACAGATACGCAGTATTTT. Protein: CSARKGTDTQYF. The rearrangement joins TRBV20-1 to TRBJ2-3; D gene unclear. Trimming cost V 3 bases and J 1 base, with 5 bases left between them. Germline assignment: CDR1 DFQATT and CDR2 SNEGSKA (reference sequence). The CDR3 spans 12 residues.